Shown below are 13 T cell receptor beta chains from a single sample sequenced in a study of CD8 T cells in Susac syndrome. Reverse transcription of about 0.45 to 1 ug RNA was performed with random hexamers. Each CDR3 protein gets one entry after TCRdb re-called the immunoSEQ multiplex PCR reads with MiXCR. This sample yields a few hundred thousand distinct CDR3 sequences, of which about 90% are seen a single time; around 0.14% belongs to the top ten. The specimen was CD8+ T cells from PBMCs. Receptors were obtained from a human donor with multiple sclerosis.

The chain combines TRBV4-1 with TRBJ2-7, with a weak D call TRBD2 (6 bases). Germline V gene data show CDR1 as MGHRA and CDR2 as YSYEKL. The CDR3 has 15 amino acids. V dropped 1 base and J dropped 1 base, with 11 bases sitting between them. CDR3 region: CASSQGAGTSYEQYF. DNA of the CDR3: TGCGCCAGCAGCCAAGGAGCGGGTACTTCCTACGAGCAGTACTTC.

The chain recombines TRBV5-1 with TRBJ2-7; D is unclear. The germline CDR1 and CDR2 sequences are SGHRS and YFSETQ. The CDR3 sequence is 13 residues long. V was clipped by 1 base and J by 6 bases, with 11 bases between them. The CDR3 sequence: CASSLPGRSEQYF. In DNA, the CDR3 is TGCGCCAGCAGCTTGCCCGGACGAAGCGAGCAGTACTTC.

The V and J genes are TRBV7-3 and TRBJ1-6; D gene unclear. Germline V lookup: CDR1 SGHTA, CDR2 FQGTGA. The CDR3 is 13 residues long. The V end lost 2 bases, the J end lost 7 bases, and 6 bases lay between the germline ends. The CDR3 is CASSLLGNSPLHF. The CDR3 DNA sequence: TGTGCCAGCAGCTTACTGGGAAATTCACCCCTCCACTTT.

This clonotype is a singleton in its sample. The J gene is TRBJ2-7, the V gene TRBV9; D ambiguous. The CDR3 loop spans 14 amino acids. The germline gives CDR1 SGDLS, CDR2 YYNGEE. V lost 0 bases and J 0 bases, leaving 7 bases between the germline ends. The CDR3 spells CASSVGSASYEQYF. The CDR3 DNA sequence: TGTGCCAGCAGCGTAGGATCAGCCTCCTACGAGCAGTACTTC.

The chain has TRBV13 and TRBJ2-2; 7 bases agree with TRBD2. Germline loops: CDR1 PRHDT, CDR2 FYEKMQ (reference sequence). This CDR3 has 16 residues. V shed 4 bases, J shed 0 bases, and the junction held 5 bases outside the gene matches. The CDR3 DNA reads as TGTGCCAGCAGCTCATCCGGACTAGCGAACACCGGGGAGCTGTTTTTT. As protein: CASSSSGLANTGELFF.

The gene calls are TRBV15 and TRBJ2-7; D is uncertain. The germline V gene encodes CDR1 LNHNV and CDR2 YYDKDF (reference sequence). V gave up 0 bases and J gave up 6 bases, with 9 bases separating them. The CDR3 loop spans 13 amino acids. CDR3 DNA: TGTGCCACCAGCAGAGATTGGGGTGGCGAGCAGTACTTC. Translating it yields CATSRDWGGEQYF.

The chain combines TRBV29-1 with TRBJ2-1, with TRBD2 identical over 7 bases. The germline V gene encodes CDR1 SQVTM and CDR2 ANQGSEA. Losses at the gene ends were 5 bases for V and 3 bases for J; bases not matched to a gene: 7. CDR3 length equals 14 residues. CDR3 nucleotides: TGCAGCGTTACGGGAGGACCCCTCTACAATGAGCAGTTCTTC. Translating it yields CSVTGGPLYNEQFF.

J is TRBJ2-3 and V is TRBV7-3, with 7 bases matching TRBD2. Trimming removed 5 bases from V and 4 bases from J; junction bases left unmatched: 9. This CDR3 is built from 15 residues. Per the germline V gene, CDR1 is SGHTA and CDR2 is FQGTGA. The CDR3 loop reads CASSPSAGSSDTQYF. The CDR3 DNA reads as TGTGCCAGCAGCCCATCAGCGGGATCCTCAGATACGCAGTATTTT.

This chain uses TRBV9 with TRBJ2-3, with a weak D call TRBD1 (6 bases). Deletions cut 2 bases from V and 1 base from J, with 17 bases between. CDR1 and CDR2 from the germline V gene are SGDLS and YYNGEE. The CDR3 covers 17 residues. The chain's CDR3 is CASSVADRISGTDTQYF. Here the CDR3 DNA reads TGTGCCAGCAGCGTTGCCGACAGGATCTCCGGCACAGATACGCAGTATTTT.

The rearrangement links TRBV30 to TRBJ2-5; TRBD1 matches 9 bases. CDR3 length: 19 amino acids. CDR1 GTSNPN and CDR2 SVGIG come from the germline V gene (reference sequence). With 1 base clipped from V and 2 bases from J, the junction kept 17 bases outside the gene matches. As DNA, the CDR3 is TGTGCCTGGAGTGACAGGGGGCCAGCGGGAACACACGATCAAGAGACCCAGTACTTC. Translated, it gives CAWSDRGPAGTHDQETQYF.

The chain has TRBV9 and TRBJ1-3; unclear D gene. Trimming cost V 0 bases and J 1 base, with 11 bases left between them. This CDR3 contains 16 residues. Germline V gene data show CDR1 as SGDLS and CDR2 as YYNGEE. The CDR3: CASSVGRTESGNTIYF. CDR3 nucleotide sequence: TGTGCCAGCAGCGTAGGGAGGACGGAGTCTGGAAACACCATATATTTT.

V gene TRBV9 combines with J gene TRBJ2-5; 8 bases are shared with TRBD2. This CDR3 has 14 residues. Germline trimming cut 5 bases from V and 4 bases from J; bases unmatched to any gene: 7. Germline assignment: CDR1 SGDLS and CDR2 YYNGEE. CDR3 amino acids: CASSAGGRPETQYF. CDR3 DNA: TGTGCCAGCAGTGCGGGGGGACGGCCAGAGACCCAGTACTTC.

CDR3 amino acids: CASSASGAGNTIYF. The CDR3 coding sequence is TGTGCCAGCAGCGCCTCAGGGGCAGGAAACACCATATATTTT. The chain is built from TRBV9 and TRBJ1-3, with D tentatively TRBD1 (6 bases). The germline CDR1 and CDR2 sequences are SGDLS and YYNGEE. The CDR3 spans 14 residues. The V gene lost 3 bases and the J gene lost 4 bases, with 11 bases spanning the gap.